The clone carrying this TCR beta chain came up a few times. The antigen is not known. The trim removed 4 bases at V and 5 bases at J, leaving 7 bases unmatched. The length of the CDR3 is 14 residues. Germline CDR1 and CDR2: SEHNR and FQNEAQ (reference sequence). The source of the sample is a study of shared clonotypes between healthy human individuals. Study context: Contributing individuals were a couple of females and a few males aged 18 to 49. Per donor, CD8 memory used one plate, CD8 naive used two, CD4 memory used three and CD4 naive used three. Findings and limits, study-wide: Genetic and exposure-history diversity was limited by the few donors. The sharing of around 5% of naive CD4 clonotypes was seen across a handful of donors.

Only in-frame clones appear in the TCRdb table, and some are missing; sequencing was by immunoSEQ multiplex PCR. Altogether approximately 2,000,000 clones are present, 93% being singletons, with the ten largest covering roughly 1.7%. It was CD45RO-negative cells, positively selected for CCR7, that made up naive CD8 cells, with terminally differentiated effector memory CD45RA+ cells excluded. The sequenced material came from naive CD8+ T cells from PBMCs. The receptor's source is a man between 18 and 35 years old in good health. Some clones in this sample may be carry-over from other donors' samples. V gene TRBV7-9 combines with J gene TRBJ1-1; 7 bases are shared with TRBD1. CDR3 residues: CASSSTGSRTEAFF. Written as DNA, the CDR3 is TGTGCCAGCAGCTCGACAGGGTCGAGGACTGAAGCTTTCTTT. The full variable domain, in which reference TRBV7-9 and TRBJ1-1 provide the parts outside the CDR3, is DTGVSQNPRHKITKRGQNVTFRCDPISEHNRLYWYRQTLGQGPEFLTYFQNEAQLEKSRLLSDRFSAERPKGSFSTLEIQRTEQGDSAMYLCASSSTGSRTEAFFGQGTRLTVV.